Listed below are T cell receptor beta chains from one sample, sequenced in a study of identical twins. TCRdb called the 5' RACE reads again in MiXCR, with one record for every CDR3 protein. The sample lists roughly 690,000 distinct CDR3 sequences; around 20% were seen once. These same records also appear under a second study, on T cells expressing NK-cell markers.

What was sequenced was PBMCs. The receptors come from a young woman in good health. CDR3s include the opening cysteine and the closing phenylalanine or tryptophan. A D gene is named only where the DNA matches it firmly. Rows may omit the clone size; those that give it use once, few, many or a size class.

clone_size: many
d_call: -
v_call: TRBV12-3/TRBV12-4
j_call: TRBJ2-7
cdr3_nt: TGTGCCAGCAGTTTCGGGCTTTCCTACGAGCAGTACTTC
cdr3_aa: CASSFGLSYEQYF

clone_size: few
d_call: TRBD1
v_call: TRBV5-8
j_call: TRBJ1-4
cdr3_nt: TGTGCCAGCAGCTTGCAGGGGGCATCTGAAAAACTGTTTTTT
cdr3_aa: CASSLQGASEKLFF

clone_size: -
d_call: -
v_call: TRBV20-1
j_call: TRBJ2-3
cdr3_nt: TGCAGTGCCCGAGGGGGGGTCCGGGCCGATACGCAGTATTTT
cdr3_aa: CSARGGVRADTQYF

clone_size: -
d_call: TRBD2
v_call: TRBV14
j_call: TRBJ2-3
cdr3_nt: TGTGCCAGCAGCCGTAGCGGGAGCACGCAGTATTTT
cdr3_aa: CASSRSGSTQYF

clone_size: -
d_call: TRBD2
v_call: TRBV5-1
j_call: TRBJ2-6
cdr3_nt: TGCGCCAGCAGTCGGACTAGCGGGTTTGGGGCCAACGTCCTGACTTTC
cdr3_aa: CASSRTSGFGANVLTF

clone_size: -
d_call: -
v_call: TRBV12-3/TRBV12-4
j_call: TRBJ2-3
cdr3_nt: TGTGCCAGCAGCCCGTCCGGGTCAGGAGGTGGAGATACGCAGTATTTT
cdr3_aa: CASSPSGSGGGDTQYF

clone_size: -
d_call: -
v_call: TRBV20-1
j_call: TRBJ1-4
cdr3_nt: TGCAGTGCTAGAGATTTTGTAGGGTTCGAACTGTTTTTT
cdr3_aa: CSARDFVGFELFF

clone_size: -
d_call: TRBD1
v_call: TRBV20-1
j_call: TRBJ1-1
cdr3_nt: TGCAGTGCTACAACAGGGGGCACTGAAGCTTTCTTT
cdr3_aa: CSATTGGTEAFF

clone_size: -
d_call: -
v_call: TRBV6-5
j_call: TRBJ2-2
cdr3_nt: TGTGCCAGCAGTTATGACCTAGTCAACACCGGGGAGCTGTTTTTT
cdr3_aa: CASSYDLVNTGELFF

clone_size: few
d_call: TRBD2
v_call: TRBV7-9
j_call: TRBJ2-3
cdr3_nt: TGTGCCAGCAGCAAGGGACTAGCGGCCAACACAGATACGCAGTATTTT
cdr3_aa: CASSKGLAANTDTQYF

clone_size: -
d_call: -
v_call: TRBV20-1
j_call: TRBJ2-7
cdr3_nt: TGCAGTGCCCGAGGACTCCGTAGCTCCTACGAGCAGTACTTC
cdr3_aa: CSARGLRSSYEQYF

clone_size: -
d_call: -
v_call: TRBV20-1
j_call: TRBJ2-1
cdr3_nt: TGCAGTGCTCCGCGGAACAGAAACAATGAGCAGTTCTTC
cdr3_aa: CSAPRNRNNEQFF

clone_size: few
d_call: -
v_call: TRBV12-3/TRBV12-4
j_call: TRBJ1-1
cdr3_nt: TGTGCCAGCAGCAACAGGAGAACTGAAGCTTTCTTT
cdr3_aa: CASSNRRTEAFF

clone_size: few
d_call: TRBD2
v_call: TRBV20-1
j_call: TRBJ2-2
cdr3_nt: TGCAGTGCTAAACTAGCGGGGGGACCCCGCACCGGGGAGCTGTTTTTT
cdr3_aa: CSAKLAGGPRTGELFF

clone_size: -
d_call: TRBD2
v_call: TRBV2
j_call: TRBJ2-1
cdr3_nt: TGTGCCAGCAGCCCCGGGACTAGCGAGACCTATGAGCAGTTCTTC
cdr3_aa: CASSPGTSETYEQFF

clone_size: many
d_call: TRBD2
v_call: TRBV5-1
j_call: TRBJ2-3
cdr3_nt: TGCGCCAGCAGCTTTGGGCTAGCGGGGGCTGGCACAGATACGCAGTATTTT
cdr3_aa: CASSFGLAGAGTDTQYF

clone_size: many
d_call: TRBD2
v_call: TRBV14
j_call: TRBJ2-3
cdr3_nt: TGTGCCAGCAGCCCGACTAGCGGGAGGGCAGATACGCAGTATTTT
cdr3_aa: CASSPTSGRADTQYF

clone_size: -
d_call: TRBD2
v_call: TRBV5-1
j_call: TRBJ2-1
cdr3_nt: TGCGCCAGCAGTGGGCAGGCGGGAGGGCCCAATGAGCAGTTCTTC
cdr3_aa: CASSGQAGGPNEQFF

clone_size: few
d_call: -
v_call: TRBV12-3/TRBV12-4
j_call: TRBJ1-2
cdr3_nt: TGTGCCAGCAGCCTCCGACGGGATGGCTACACCTTC
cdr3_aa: CASSLRRDGYTF

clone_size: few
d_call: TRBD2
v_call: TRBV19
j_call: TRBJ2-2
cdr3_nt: TGTGCCAGTTTTCGGGGGGCCGGGGAGCTGTTTTTT
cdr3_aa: CASFRGAGELFF

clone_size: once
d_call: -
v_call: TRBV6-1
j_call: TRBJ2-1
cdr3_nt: TGTGCCAGCAGCAGATTACTACGGGCCCGCAATGAGCAGTTCTTC
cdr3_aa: CASSRLLRARNEQFF

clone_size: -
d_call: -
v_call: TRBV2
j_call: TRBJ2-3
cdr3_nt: TGTGCCAGCAGTGAACGGGGGGCTGGAGATACGCAGTATTTT
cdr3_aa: CASSERGAGDTQYF

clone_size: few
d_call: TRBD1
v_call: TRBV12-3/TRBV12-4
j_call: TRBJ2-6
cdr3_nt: TGTGCCAGCAGTTCCTTAGGGACAGGGACGCCTGGGGCCAACGTCCTGACTTTC
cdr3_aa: CASSSLGTGTPGANVLTF

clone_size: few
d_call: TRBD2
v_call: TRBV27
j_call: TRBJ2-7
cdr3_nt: TGTGCCAGCAGGGCCCTTAGCGGGAGGGACGAGCAGTACTTC
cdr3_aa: CASRALSGRDEQYF

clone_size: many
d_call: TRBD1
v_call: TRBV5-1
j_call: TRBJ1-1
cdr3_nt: TGCGCCAGCCGGACAGGAATGAACACTGAAGCTTTCTTT
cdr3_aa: CASRTGMNTEAFF

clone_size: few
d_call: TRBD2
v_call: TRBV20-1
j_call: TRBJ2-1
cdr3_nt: TGCAGTGCTAGTGGAGTAGCGGGATACTACAATGAGCAGTTCTTC
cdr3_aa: CSASGVAGYYNEQFF

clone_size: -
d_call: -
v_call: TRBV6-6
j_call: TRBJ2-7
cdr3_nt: TGTGCCAGCCGGGGAGGGGGGATCTACGAGCAGTACTTC
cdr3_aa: CASRGGGIYEQYF

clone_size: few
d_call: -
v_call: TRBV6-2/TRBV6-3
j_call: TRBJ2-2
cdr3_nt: TGTGCCAGCAGCTACGGCCGGGAGCTGTTTTTT
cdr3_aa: CASSYGRELFF

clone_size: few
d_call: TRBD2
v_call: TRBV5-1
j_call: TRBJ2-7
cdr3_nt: TGCGCCAGCAGCTGGACCGGGACTAGCGGGGCCTACGAGCAGTACTTC
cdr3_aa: CASSWTGTSGAYEQYF

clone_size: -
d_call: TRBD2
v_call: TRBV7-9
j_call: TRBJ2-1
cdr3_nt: TGTGCCAGCAATGAGCGGGGGGGCCTACCGACTTACAATGAGCAGTTCTTC
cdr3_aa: CASNERGGLPTYNEQFF

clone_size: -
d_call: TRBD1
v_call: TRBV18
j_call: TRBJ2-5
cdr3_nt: TGTGCCAGCTCACCAAGGACAGGGGATTTTCGAGAGACCCAGTACTTC
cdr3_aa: CASSPRTGDFRETQYF

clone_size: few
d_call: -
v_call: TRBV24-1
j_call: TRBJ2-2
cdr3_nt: TGTGCCACCAGTGATTCGACAGTGATCACCGGGGAGCTGTTTTTT
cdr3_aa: CATSDSTVITGELFF

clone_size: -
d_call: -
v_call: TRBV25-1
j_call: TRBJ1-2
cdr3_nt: TGTGCCAGCAGTGAATATTCCGGGGAGTATGGCTACACCTTC
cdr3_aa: CASSEYSGEYGYTF

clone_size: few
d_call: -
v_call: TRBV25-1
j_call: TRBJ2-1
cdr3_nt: TGTGCCAGCTTCTCAGCTTTCCACTCCTACAATGAGCAGTTCTTC
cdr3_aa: CASFSAFHSYNEQFF

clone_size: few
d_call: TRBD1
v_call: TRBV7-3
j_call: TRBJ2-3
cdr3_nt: TGTGCCAGCAGCTCAGGACAGGGGGTTGGAGATACGCAGTATTTT
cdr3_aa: CASSSGQGVGDTQYF

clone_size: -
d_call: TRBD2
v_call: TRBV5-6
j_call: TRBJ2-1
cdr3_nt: TGTGCCAGCAGCTTAGGGACTACCTCCTACAATGAGCAGTTCTTC
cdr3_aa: CASSLGTTSYNEQFF

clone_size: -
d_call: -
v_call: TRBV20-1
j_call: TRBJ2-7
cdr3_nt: TGCAGTGCTCCCCGGGACAACGCCTACGAGCAGTACTTC
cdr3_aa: CSAPRDNAYEQYF

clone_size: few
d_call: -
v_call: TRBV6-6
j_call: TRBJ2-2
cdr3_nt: TGTGCCAGCACCCCCCTGAACTCTGGGGAGCTGTTTTTT
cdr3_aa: CASTPLNSGELFF